A single sample gave rise to the 24 T cell receptor beta chains below, sequenced in a study of patients and donors after allogeneic stem cell transplantation. TCRdb recomputed calls from the RT-PCR reads with MiXCR, one row per CDR3 protein. This sample has 30,000 to 40,000 distinct CDR3 sequences; more than 35% occur once, and the top ten carry over 65%. The specimen sequenced was blood, either unsorted or a sorted T cell fraction (not recorded which). These receptors all stem from a human donor who was either an allogeneic HSCT recipient or a stem cell or donor lymphocyte infusion donor (not recorded which). It is not recorded whose cells these are; they may come from a transplant donor.

The chain is built from TRBV20-1 and TRBJ2-2, with D maybe TRBD2 (6 bases). The CDR3 has 15 amino acids. Germline CDR1 reads DFQATT; CDR2 reads SNEGSKA (reference sequence). Between the trimmed V and J ends, which lost 0 bases and 1 base, there was a span of 9 bases. CDR3 bases: TGCAGTGCTAGAGATGGCGGGAAGAACACCGGGGAGCTGTTTTTT. It specifies CSARDGGKNTGELFF.

This clonotype was observed a handful of times. J is TRBJ2-3 and V is TRBV4-2; D call uncertain. The V end lost 1 base, the J end lost 2 bases, and 13 bases lay between the germline ends. Per the germline V gene, CDR1 is LGHNA and CDR2 is YNFKEQ. This CDR3 comprises 16 residues. CDR3 protein: CASSQVQFPNTDTQYF. In nucleotides, the CDR3 is TGTGCCAGCAGCCAAGTTCAGTTTCCCAACACAGATACGCAGTATTTT.

The chain employs TRBV20-1 and TRBJ2-4; the D is unclear. V gave up 3 bases and J gave up 6 bases, with 9 bases separating them. This CDR3 has 12 residues. Germline CDR1 reads DFQATT; CDR2 reads SNEGSKA (reference sequence). In nucleotides, the CDR3 is TGCAGTGCTAGTGGAAATAGAAACATTCAGTACTTC. Translation gives CSASGNRNIQYF.

V usage is TRBV4-2 and J usage is TRBJ2-3; 7 bases line up with TRBD2. The CDR3 runs to 16 residues. J was trimmed by 5 bases and V by 4 bases; bases with no gene match: 12. Per the germline V gene, CDR1 is LGHNA and CDR2 is YNFKEQ. CDR3 bases: TGTGCCAGCAGCCCCCTGGGGGGGGTAACGGAAGATACGCAGTATTTT. It encodes CASSPLGGVTEDTQYF.

The rearrangement links TRBV29-1 to TRBJ1-1; no firm D call. V was trimmed by 4 bases and J by 8 bases, leaving 14 bases between them. The CDR3 runs 12 residues. The germline V gene has CDR1 SQVTM and CDR2 ANQGSEA. CDR3 nucleotide sequence: TGCAGCGTTGCAAAGCAGAATATGGAAGCTTTCTTT. Its protein product is CSVAKQNMEAFF.

The chain employs TRBV7-6 and TRBJ1-6; TRBD1 is a possible D gene (5 bases). Trimming stripped 3 bases from V and 7 bases from J, with 10 bases between. There are 14 residues in the CDR3. The germline V gene encodes CDR1 SGHVS and CDR2 FNYEAQ. The CDR3 reads CASSFGDPNSPLHF. CDR3 DNA: TGTGCCAGCAGCTTTGGGGACCCGAATTCACCCCTCCACTTT.

This chain uses TRBV12-3 or TRBV12-4 with TRBJ1-2; possibly TRBD1 for D (6 bases). The V end lost 2 bases, the J end lost 0 bases, and 10 bases lay between the germline ends. This CDR3 contains 15 residues. CDR3: CASSLRTEANYGYTF. The CDR3 DNA reads as TGTGCCAGCAGTTTAAGGACAGAAGCTAACTATGGCTACACCTTC.

This clonotype was observed a handful of times. The chain combines TRBV18 with TRBJ2-1; tentatively, D is TRBD2 (5 bases). V was clipped by 5 bases and J by 0 bases, with 14 bases between them. The CDR3 covers 16 residues. Looked up from germline, CDR1 is KGHSH and CDR2 is LQKENI. The CDR3: CASSMGSVSSYNEQFF. The CDR3 DNA reads as TGTGCCAGCTCAATGGGTAGCGTAAGCTCCTACAATGAGCAGTTCTTC. The full variable domain, in which reference TRBV18 and TRBJ2-1 provide the parts outside the CDR3, is NAGVMQNPRHLVRRRGQEARLRCSPMKGHSHVYWYRQLPEEGLKFMVYLQKENIIDESGMPKERFSAEFPKEGPSILRIQQVVRGDSAAYFCASSMGSVSSYNEQFFGPGTRLTVL.

The chain has TRBV6-5 and TRBJ2-5; tentatively, D is TRBD1 (8 bases). V lost 2 bases, J lost 2 bases, and 12 bases lay in between. Germline assignment: CDR1 MNHEY and CDR2 SVGAGI. This CDR3 spans 15 amino acids. The CDR3, as DNA: TGTGCCAGCAGTTACAGCGGGACAGGTCAAGAGACCCAGTACTTC. Protein sequence: CASSYSGTGQETQYF.

The V call is TRBV7-9, the J call TRBJ2-7, with D possibly matching TRBD1 (7 bases). The CDR3 runs 15 residues. V lost 5 bases and J 6 bases, leaving 20 bases between the germline ends. Germline-derived CDR1 and CDR2 are SEHNR and FQNEAQ (reference sequence). For the CDR3, the DNA is TGTGCCAGCAGCAACCCGGGAGACAGGGTGGGCGAGCAGTACGTC. Translating it yields CASSNPGDRVGEQYV.

This clonotype was observed a few times. This sequence joins TRBV7-2 and TRBJ1-2, with 7 bases lining up with TRBD1. J gave up 3 bases and V 4 bases, and 2 bases lay outside the gene matches. This CDR3 region has 13 residues. CDR1 is SGHTA, CDR2 FQGNSA, per germline. CDR3 in DNA: TGTGCCAGCAGCTCTACAGGGGACTATGGCTACACCTTC. Protein: CASSSTGDYGYTF.

This clonotype has just a few counts. The chain joins TRBV12-3 or TRBV12-4 to TRBJ1-3; D perhaps matches TRBD1 (5 bases). The CDR3 spans 14 residues. Trimming took 6 bases from V and 4 from J, leaving 13 bases between them. In DNA form, the CDR3 reads TGTGCCAGCAGGCCCGAGACAGACGGAAACACCATATATTTT. Its translation is CASRPETDGNTIYF.

The chain carries TRBV7-9 and TRBJ1-4, with D possibly being TRBD1 (5 bases). V lost 5 bases and J lost 6, with 25 bases in between. The CDR3 is 18 amino acids. Germline V lookup: CDR1 SEHNR, CDR2 FQNEAQ (reference sequence). Here the CDR3 DNA reads TGTGCCAGCAGCCCAGCGTTACGGGGGTTCAGTCAAGATGAAAAACTGTTTTTT. It specifies CASSPALRGFSQDEKLFF.

This chain links TRBV11-2 with TRBJ2-2, with 7 bases fitting TRBD2. The germline gives CDR1 SGHAT, CDR2 FQNNGV. V trimming: 5 bases; J trimming: 7 bases; junction bases outside the gene matches: 16. The CDR3 has 17 residues. The CDR3 sequence is CASSRLLAESRDGELFF. CDR3 nucleotides: TGTGCCAGCAGCCGCCTCCTAGCGGAGTCCCGGGACGGGGAGCTGTTTTTT.

This clonotype was detected only a few times. CDR3: CASSNRLNQPQHF. In nucleotides, the CDR3 is TGTGCCAGCAGTAACAGACTCAATCAGCCCCAGCATTTT. The chain has TRBV7-2 and TRBJ1-5; D is ambiguous. This CDR3 has 13 residues. The V gene lost 6 bases and the J gene lost 3 bases, with 9 bases spanning the gap. Germline CDR1 and CDR2: SGHTA and FQGNSA.

The chain carries TRBV3-1 and TRBJ2-1; D is uncertain. The V gene lost 0 bases and the J gene lost 7 bases, with 4 bases spanning the gap. The CDR3 totals 12 residues. Germline V gene sequence: CDR1 LGHDT, CDR2 YNNKEL (reference sequence). The CDR3 region has the DNA TGTGCCAGCAGCCAAGAACGGAATGAGCAGTTCTTC. Translating gives CASSQERNEQFF.

This clonotype was picked up a small number of times. The V gene is TRBV20-1, the J gene TRBJ1-4, with D possibly matching TRBD1 (5 bases). Looked up from germline, CDR1 is DFQATT and CDR2 is SNEGSKA (reference sequence). Trimming removed 6 bases at V and 0 bases at J, with 8 bases between. This CDR3 region has 13 residues. CDR3 loop: CSAKTATNEKLFF. The CDR3 bases are TGCAGTGCCAAGACAGCAACTAATGAAAAACTGTTTTTT.

The chain recombines TRBV27 with TRBJ2-4; 8 bases agree with TRBD1. CDR1 and CDR2 from the germline V gene are MNHEY and SMNVEV (reference sequence). There are 14 residues in the CDR3. The V and J ends lost 9 bases and 8 bases, in that order; junction bases with no gene match: 12. CDR3 nucleotide sequence: TGTGCCAGTAGATTCAGGGGGCTTTGGGACATTCAGTACTTC. Its translation is CASRFRGLWDIQYF.

The chain has TRBV6-5 and TRBJ2-7; 8 nucleotides agree with TRBD1. Germline V lookup: CDR1 MNHEY, CDR2 SVGAGI. V gave up 0 bases and J gave up 3 bases; unmatched junction bases: 13. The CDR3 sequence is 18 residues long. The CDR3 region is CASSYSIGQGFFGYEQYF. For the CDR3, the DNA is TGTGCCAGCAGTTACTCGATAGGACAGGGATTTTTTGGCTACGAGCAGTACTTC.

This clonotype has a count of ten or more. The chain links TRBV20-1 to TRBJ1-5; 7 bases match TRBD1. J gave up 9 bases and V 5 bases, and 10 bases lay outside the gene matches. Germline V gives CDR1 DFQATT, CDR2 SNEGSKA (reference sequence). The CDR3 has 13 residues. CDR3 bases: TGCAGTGCTTGGGGGACAGCGGGAGGGCCCCAGCATTTT. This sequence encodes CSAWGTAGGPQHF.

This clonotype showed up just a few times. DNA for the CDR3: TGTGCCAGCACCCCCGGGGGAAAGGCCCAGTACTTC. Amino acids: CASTPGGKAQYF. This chain connects TRBV6-6 to TRBJ2-5; possible D gene TRBD2, 6 bases. This CDR3 is built from 12 residues. The V gene's germline CDR1 is MNHNY and CDR2 SVGAGI (reference sequence). Trimming took 7 bases from V and 9 from J, leaving 15 bases between them.

The chain couples TRBV20-1 to TRBJ1-2; D gene unclear. The CDR3 is 12 residues long. The germline V and J ends were trimmed by 5 bases and 5 bases, with 12 bases remaining between them. The germline CDR1 and CDR2 sequences are DFQATT and SNEGSKA (reference sequence). CDR3 sequence reads: CSAPENSYGYTF. The CDR3 nucleotides are TGCAGTGCTCCGGAGAATTCTTATGGCTACACCTTC.

The rearrangement uses TRBV3-1 and TRBJ1-5, with D possibly matching TRBD1 (6 bases). CDR1 and CDR2 (germline): LGHDT, YNNKEL (reference sequence). Trimming cost V 5 bases and J 3 bases, with 17 bases left between them. CDR3 length: 16 residues. CDR3 residues: CASSGSREGDNQPQHF. CDR3 DNA: TGTGCCAGCAGCGGAAGTAGAGAGGGGGACAATCAGCCCCAGCATTTT.

The gene calls are TRBV6-5 and TRBJ1-6, with a tentative D call TRBD1 (6 bases). The ends were cut back, 2 bases at V and 7 bases at J, with 9 bases in the middle. Germline CDR1 reads MNHEY; CDR2 reads SVGAGI. There are 14 residues in the CDR3. The CDR3 nucleotides read TGTGCCAGCAGTTACACCGACAGGAATTCACCCCTCCACTTT. Translated: CASSYTDRNSPLHF.